The 17 T cell receptor beta chains below were found in one sample sequenced in a study of blood T cells in healthy people across ages. Through a sample-barcoded 5' primer and a J-beta primer mix, a second PCR was run for roughly 7 to 12 cycles. Each CDR3 protein gets one entry after TCRdb re-called the 5' RACE reads with MiXCR. The table has more than 1,400,000 distinct CDR3 sequences, around two fifths seen once. Sample: blood. These receptors were collected from a woman under 30 in good health.

The chain links TRBV10-3 to TRBJ1-1; D may be TRBD1 (6 bases). This CDR3 spans 13 amino acids. Trimming removed 8 bases at V and 3 bases at J, with 13 bases between. The germline V gene encodes CDR1 ENHRY and CDR2 SYGVKD. The CDR3 DNA follows: TGTGCCATCCAGGGGAATCGCGACACTGAAGCTTTCTTT. Its translation: CAIQGNRDTEAFF.

This sequence joins TRBV21-1 and TRBJ1-1. TRBV21-1 is classified as a pseudogene. The CDR3 is made up of 12 amino acids. In DNA form, the CDR3 reads TGTGCCAGCAGCAGCTCGCTCACTGAAGCTTTCTTT. It translates to CASSSSLTEAFF.

The chain recombines TRBV19 with TRBJ1-6, with TRBD1 matching over 11 bases. Germline V gives CDR1 LNHDA, CDR2 SQIVND (reference sequence). Losses at the gene ends were 5 bases for V and 5 bases for J; bases not matched to a gene: 5. CDR3 length equals 16 residues. Here the CDR3 DNA reads TGTGCCAGTAGTCCGGGGACAGGGGGAGATAATTCACCCCTCCACTTT. This gives the protein CASSPGTGGDNSPLHF.

V is TRBV20-1 and J is TRBJ2-7; D is unclear. Germline V gives CDR1 DFQATT, CDR2 SNEGSKA (reference sequence). Trimming shortened V by 8 bases and J by 2 bases, and 10 bases separated the two germline ends. The CDR3 consists of 11 residues. CDR3 region: CSSYAAYEQYF. CDR3 nucleotide sequence: TGCAGTTCCTACGCAGCCTACGAGCAGTACTTC.

J is TRBJ2-5 and V is TRBV5-5; 7 bases match TRBD2. The germline V gene encodes CDR1 SGHKS and CDR2 YYEKEE (reference sequence). There are 16 residues in the CDR3. Unmatched junction bases numbered 11, after V lost 1 base and J lost 5 bases. As DNA, the CDR3 is TGTGCCAGCAGCTTGAGGGAGGGAACCTTTCTGGAGACCCAGTACTTC. Translated, it gives CASSLREGTFLETQYF.

In this sample, this clonotype turned up a few times. As DNA, the CDR3 is TGCGCCAGCAGCCAAGATGAAGATAGCGGGTATGAGACCCAGTACTTC. Translating it yields CASSQDEDSGYETQYF. This rearrangement joins TRBV4-1 to TRBJ2-5, with 7 nucleotides matching TRBD2. With V trimmed by 0 bases and J by 5 bases, 9 bases remained unmatched. Germline values: CDR1 MGHRA, CDR2 YSYEKL. The CDR3 runs 16 residues.

The sample holds a few counts of this clonotype. This chain links TRBV20-1 with TRBJ1-5; D gene unclear. CDR1 and CDR2 from the germline V gene are DFQATT and SNEGSKA (reference sequence). The CDR3 spans 11 residues. V gave up 2 bases and J gave up 4 bases, with 3 bases separating them. Written as DNA, the CDR3 is TGCAGTGCTAGATTAAATCAGCCCCAGCATTTT. Translation: CSARLNQPQHF.

The rearrangement joins TRBV28 to TRBJ1-3, with 7 bases matching TRBD1. The CDR3 is made up of 17 amino acids. The trim removed 4 bases at V and 5 bases at J, leaving 14 bases unmatched. Germline V CDR1 and CDR2: MDHEN, SYDVKM. DNA of the CDR3: TGTGCCAGCAGTTCCGGGACGGACAGGAGTTTTAGAAACACCATATATTTT. Amino acids: CASSSGTDRSFRNTIYF. The variable domain in full, with the rest retrieved from reference TRBV28 and TRBJ1-3, is DVKVTQSSRYLVKRTGEKVFLECVQDMDHENMFWYRQDPGLGLRLIYFSYDVKMKEKGDIPEGYSVSREKKERFSLILESASTNQTSMYLCASSSGTDRSFRNTIYFGEGSWLTVV.

The rearrangement joins TRBV2 to TRBJ2-1, with 8 bases matching TRBD2. The V gene end was trimmed by 4 bases and the J gene end by 5 bases; junction bases not matched to a gene: 7. The CDR3 contains 15 residues. CDR1 is SNHLY, CDR2 FYNNEI, per germline. The CDR3 coding sequence is TGTGCCAGCAGTGGGTACGGGGGGGGAGACAATGAGCAGTTCTTC. As protein: CASSGYGGGDNEQFF.

This clonotype showed up just once. The V gene is TRBV5-4, the J gene TRBJ2-1; TRBD1 might be the D (8 bases). V lost 4 bases and J lost 8, with 19 bases in between. CDR3 length: 15 amino acids. Germline CDR1 reads SGHNT; CDR2 reads YYREEE (reference sequence). The CDR3 is CASSRAGGAGDEQFF. CDR3 coding DNA: TGTGCCAGCAGCCGCGCAGGGGGCGCGGGGGATGAGCAGTTCTTC. The whole variable domain, filled in from reference TRBV5-4 and TRBJ2-1, reads ETGVTQSPTHLIKTRGQQVTLRCSSQSGHNTVSWYQQALGQGPQFIFQYYREEENGRGNFPPRFSGLQFPNYSSELNVNALELDDSALYLCASSRAGGAGDEQFFGPGTRLTVL.

V usage is TRBV7-2 and J usage is TRBJ1-5; tentative D call: TRBD1 (6 bases). The CDR3 contains 14 residues. Per the germline V gene, CDR1 is SGHTA and CDR2 is FQGNSA. V dropped 0 bases and J dropped 7 bases, with 10 bases sitting between them. The CDR3 protein is CASSLAAGEQPQHF. DNA for the CDR3: TGTGCCAGCAGCTTAGCGGCAGGGGAGCAGCCCCAGCATTTT.

In its sample, this clonotype was seen a few times. The chain links TRBV20-1 to TRBJ2-1; possibly TRBD1 for D (7 bases). V gave up 0 bases and J gave up 6 bases, with 18 bases separating them. This CDR3 comprises 16 residues. From germline, CDR1 is DFQATT and CDR2 SNEGSKA (reference sequence). The CDR3 region has the DNA TGCAGTGCTAGAGAACAGGGGAGGTCGTCCCCCAATGAGCAGTTCTTC. Encoded protein: CSAREQGRSSPNEQFF.

This clonotype was detected only a few times. The rearrangement joins TRBV5-3 to TRBJ1-1; D perhaps matches TRBD1 (6 bases). TRBV5-3 is annotated as an ORF whose role is uncertain. V was trimmed by 4 bases and J by 1 base, leaving 8 bases between them. The CDR3 extends over 13 amino acids. In DNA, the CDR3 is TGTGCCAGAAGCCCCAGGGGGAACACTGAAGCTTTCTTT. Residues: CARSPRGNTEAFF.

V is TRBV12-3 or TRBV12-4 and J is TRBJ2-1, with D tentatively TRBD2 (7 bases). This CDR3 region has 17 residues. V lost 6 bases and J lost 5, with 23 bases in between. This CDR3 reads CASRSLPGGGGHNEQFF. The CDR3 region has the DNA TGTGCCAGCAGGTCCCTTCCCGGGGGCGGGGGTCACAATGAGCAGTTCTTC.

This chain uses TRBV6-4 with TRBJ2-1, with TRBD2 as a possible D gene (6 bases). From germline, CDR1 is MRHNA and CDR2 SNTAGT. The CDR3 has 15 residues. Trimming stripped 9 bases from V and 8 bases from J, with 23 bases between. CDR3 bases: TGTGCCAGGAAGTTACTGCCGGGAGATGGAGATGAGCAGTTCTTC. Residues: CARKLLPGDGDEQFF.

The table lists this clonotype with a few counts. This chain joins TRBV21-1 and TRBJ1-4. TRBV21-1 is assigned pseudogene status. There are 16 residues in the CDR3. The CDR3 loop reads CASSKALKGSREKLFF. Written as DNA, the CDR3 is TGTGCCAGCAGCAAAGCGCTGAAGGGGAGTAGGGAAAAACTGTTTTTT.

The CDR3 reads CASSAQGATDTQYF. CDR3 coding DNA: TGTGCCAGCAGTGCCCAGGGGGCGACAGATACGCAGTATTTT. The chain couples TRBV2 to TRBJ2-3; 8 positions match TRBD1. CDR3 size: 14 residues. CDR1 SNHLY and CDR2 FYNNEI come from the germline V gene. V was pared by 4 bases and J by 3 bases, with 3 bases of the junction left unmatched.